This T cell receptor (beta chain) was retrieved from a study of CD8 T cells in Susac syndrome. In the study overall: At the time of blood draw, patients with Susac syndrome were therapy-naive, receiving corticosteroids, or receiving intravenous immunoglobulin alone. Study-level findings and limits: Total CD8+ repertoires held 15 to 20 Susac-specific public clones, while CD8+ TEMRA repertoires held five.

The germline CDR1 and CDR2 sequences are SGHVS and FQNEAQ. This CDR3 has 15 residues. After removal of 5 bases from V and 7 bases from J, the junction contained 10 bases not matched to a gene. Susac syndrome patients met recently defined diagnostic criteria for definite or probable disease. This clonotype was seen just once. What it binds is unknown. RNA totalling about 0.5 to 1 ug underwent reverse transcription with random hexamers. Across 54 Vbeta and 13 Jbeta, TCR beta CDR3 was amplified with immunoSEQ multiplex PCR. MiXCR, applied by TCRdb to the immunoSEQ multiplex PCR reads, yields one record per CDR3 protein. Among about 24,000 distinct CDR3 sequences listed, 93% were seen once.

The gene calls are TRBV7-8 and TRBJ2-1; the match to TRBD2 covers 8 bases. The specimen was CD8+ T cells from PBMCs. The clonotype originates from a human donor with Susac syndrome. The CDR3 nucleotides are TGTGCCAGCAGCCCCCCGGGACTAGTTTCAAATGAGCAGTTCTTC. This encodes CASSPPGLVSNEQFF. Using reference TRBV7-8 and TRBJ2-1 for the parts outside the CDR3, the full variable domain is GAGVSQSPRYKVAKRGQDVALRCDPISGHVSLFWYQQALGQGPEFLTYFQNEAQLDKSGLPSDRFFAERPEGSVSTLKIQRTQQEDSAVYLCASSPPGLVSNEQFFGPGTRLTVL.